These 8 T cell receptor beta chains came from one sample sequenced in a study of blood T cell repertoires in COVID-19. Only in-frame clones appear in the TCRdb table, and some are missing; sequencing was by immunoSEQ multiplex PCR. Here the sample spans about 140,000 clones, 70% to 85% being singletons. Material: peripheral blood. The receptor source for this set is a woman of 80 years or more in a cohort sampled during active or convalescent COVID-19.

This clone was detected only a few times. V is TRBV7-3 and J is TRBJ2-1, with TRBD1 as a possible D gene (5 bases). Trimming cost V 0 bases and J 8 bases, with 8 bases left between them. CDR3 length: 13 amino acids. The germline gives CDR1 SGHTA, CDR2 FQGTGA. The CDR3 region has the DNA TGTGCCAGCAGCTTAACAGTCAGGGATGAGCAGTTCTTC. Protein product: CASSLTVRDEQFF.

This chain joins TRBV11-2 and TRBJ2-3, with TRBD1 matching 9 bases. Per germline, CDR1 SGHAT and CDR2 FQNNGV. Unmatched junction bases numbered 8, after V lost 2 bases and J lost 2 bases. The CDR3 contains 17 residues. In nucleotides, the CDR3 is TGTGCCAGCAGCTTAAGGTGGGACAGGGTAGTCACAGATACGCAGTATTTT. Its translation is CASSLRWDRVVTDTQYF.

This clone was seen a handful of times. V is TRBV7-9 and J is TRBJ1-5; the match to TRBD1 covers 8 bases. The CDR3 totals 16 residues. Germline V gene data show CDR1 as SEHNR and CDR2 as FQNEAQ (reference sequence). Trimming cost V 5 bases and J 2 bases; bases outside gene matches: 8. In DNA form, the CDR3 reads TGTGCCAGCAGCCCTGGACAGGGATGGGGCAATCAGCCCCAGCATTTT. Encoded protein: CASSPGQGWGNQPQHF.

The chain links TRBV11-2 to TRBJ1-3; 7 bases agree with TRBD1. After removal of 5 bases from V and 11 bases from J, the junction contained 15 bases not matched to a gene. The CDR3 is 15 amino acids. Germline CDR1 and CDR2: SGHAT and FQNNGV. CDR3 DNA: TGTGCCAGCAGCCGGATCACGGGACAGTTGATCCCCATATATTTT. Translating gives CASSRITGQLIPIYF.

The chain couples TRBV4-1 to TRBJ1-3; maybe TRBD1 (5 bases). Germline loops: CDR1 MGHRA, CDR2 YSYEKL. The V gene lost 6 bases and the J gene lost 6 bases, with 15 bases spanning the gap. This CDR3 has 14 amino acids. The CDR3 reads CASRRGGEANTIYF. The CDR3 nucleotides read TGCGCCAGCAGGCGTGGGGGGGAGGCAAACACCATATATTTT.

The J gene is TRBJ2-7, the V gene TRBV19; 8 bases are a match to TRBD1. The germline V gene encodes CDR1 LNHDA and CDR2 SQIVND (reference sequence). The junction had 12 bases not matched to a gene; V was cut back by 4 bases and J by 4 bases. The CDR3 has 16 residues. The CDR3 bases are TGTGCCAGTAGTACCACCTATGGACAGGGCAGATACGAGCAGTACTTC. This sequence encodes CASSTTYGQGRYEQYF.

The rearrangement uses TRBV5-4 and TRBJ2-5, with 9 nucleotides matching TRBD1. The V and J ends lost 1 base and 4 bases, in that order; junction bases with no gene match: 5. Germline V gene sequence: CDR1 SGHNT, CDR2 YYREEE (reference sequence). CDR3 length: 15 amino acids. The CDR3 DNA sequence: TGTGCCAGCAGCTTGCCCCGGACAGGGGCAGAGACCCAGTACTTC. It yields the protein CASSLPRTGAETQYF.

J is TRBJ1-6 and V is TRBV9; tentative D call: TRBD1 (6 bases). V lost 2 bases, J lost 9 bases, and 12 bases lay in between. The V gene's germline CDR1 is SGDLS and CDR2 YYNGEE. This CDR3 comprises 14 residues. The CDR3 is CASSVGTYSSPLHF. As DNA, the CDR3 is TGTGCCAGCAGCGTTGGGACATATTCTTCACCCCTCCACTTT.